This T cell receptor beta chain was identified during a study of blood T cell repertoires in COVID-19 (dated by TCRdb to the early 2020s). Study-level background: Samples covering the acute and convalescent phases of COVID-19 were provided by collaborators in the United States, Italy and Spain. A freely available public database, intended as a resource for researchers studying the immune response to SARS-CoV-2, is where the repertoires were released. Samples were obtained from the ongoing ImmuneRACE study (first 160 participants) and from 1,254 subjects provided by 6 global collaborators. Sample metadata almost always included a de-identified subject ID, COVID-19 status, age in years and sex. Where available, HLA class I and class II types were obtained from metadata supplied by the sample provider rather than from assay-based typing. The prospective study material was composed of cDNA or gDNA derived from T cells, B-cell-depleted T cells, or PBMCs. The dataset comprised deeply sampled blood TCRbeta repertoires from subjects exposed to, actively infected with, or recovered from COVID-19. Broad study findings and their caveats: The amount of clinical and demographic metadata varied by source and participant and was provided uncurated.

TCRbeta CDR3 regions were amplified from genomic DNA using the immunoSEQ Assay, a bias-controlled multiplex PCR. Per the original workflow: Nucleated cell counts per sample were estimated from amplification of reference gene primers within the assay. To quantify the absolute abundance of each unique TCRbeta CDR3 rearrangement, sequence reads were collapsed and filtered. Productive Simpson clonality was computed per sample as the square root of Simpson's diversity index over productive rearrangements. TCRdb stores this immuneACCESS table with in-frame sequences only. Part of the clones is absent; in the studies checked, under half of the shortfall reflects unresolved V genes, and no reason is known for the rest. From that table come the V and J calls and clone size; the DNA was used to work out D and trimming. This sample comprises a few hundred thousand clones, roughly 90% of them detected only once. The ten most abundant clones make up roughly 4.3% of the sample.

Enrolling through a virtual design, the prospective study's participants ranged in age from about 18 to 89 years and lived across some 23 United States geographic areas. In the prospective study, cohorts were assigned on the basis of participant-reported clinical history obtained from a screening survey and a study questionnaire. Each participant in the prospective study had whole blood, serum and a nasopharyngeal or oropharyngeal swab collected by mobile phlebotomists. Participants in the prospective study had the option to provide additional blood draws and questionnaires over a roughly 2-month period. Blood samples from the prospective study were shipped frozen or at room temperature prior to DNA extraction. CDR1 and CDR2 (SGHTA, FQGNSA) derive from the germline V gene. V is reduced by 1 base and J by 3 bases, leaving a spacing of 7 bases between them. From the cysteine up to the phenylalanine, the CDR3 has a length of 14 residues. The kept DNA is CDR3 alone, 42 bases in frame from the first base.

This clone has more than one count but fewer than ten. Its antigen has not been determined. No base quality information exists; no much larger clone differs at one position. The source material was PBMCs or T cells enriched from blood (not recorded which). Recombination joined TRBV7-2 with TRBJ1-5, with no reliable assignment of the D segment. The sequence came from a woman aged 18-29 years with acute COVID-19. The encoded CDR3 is CASSLGGHNQPQHF. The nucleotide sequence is TGTGCCAGCAGCTTAGGCGGCCACAATCAGCCCCAGCATTTT.